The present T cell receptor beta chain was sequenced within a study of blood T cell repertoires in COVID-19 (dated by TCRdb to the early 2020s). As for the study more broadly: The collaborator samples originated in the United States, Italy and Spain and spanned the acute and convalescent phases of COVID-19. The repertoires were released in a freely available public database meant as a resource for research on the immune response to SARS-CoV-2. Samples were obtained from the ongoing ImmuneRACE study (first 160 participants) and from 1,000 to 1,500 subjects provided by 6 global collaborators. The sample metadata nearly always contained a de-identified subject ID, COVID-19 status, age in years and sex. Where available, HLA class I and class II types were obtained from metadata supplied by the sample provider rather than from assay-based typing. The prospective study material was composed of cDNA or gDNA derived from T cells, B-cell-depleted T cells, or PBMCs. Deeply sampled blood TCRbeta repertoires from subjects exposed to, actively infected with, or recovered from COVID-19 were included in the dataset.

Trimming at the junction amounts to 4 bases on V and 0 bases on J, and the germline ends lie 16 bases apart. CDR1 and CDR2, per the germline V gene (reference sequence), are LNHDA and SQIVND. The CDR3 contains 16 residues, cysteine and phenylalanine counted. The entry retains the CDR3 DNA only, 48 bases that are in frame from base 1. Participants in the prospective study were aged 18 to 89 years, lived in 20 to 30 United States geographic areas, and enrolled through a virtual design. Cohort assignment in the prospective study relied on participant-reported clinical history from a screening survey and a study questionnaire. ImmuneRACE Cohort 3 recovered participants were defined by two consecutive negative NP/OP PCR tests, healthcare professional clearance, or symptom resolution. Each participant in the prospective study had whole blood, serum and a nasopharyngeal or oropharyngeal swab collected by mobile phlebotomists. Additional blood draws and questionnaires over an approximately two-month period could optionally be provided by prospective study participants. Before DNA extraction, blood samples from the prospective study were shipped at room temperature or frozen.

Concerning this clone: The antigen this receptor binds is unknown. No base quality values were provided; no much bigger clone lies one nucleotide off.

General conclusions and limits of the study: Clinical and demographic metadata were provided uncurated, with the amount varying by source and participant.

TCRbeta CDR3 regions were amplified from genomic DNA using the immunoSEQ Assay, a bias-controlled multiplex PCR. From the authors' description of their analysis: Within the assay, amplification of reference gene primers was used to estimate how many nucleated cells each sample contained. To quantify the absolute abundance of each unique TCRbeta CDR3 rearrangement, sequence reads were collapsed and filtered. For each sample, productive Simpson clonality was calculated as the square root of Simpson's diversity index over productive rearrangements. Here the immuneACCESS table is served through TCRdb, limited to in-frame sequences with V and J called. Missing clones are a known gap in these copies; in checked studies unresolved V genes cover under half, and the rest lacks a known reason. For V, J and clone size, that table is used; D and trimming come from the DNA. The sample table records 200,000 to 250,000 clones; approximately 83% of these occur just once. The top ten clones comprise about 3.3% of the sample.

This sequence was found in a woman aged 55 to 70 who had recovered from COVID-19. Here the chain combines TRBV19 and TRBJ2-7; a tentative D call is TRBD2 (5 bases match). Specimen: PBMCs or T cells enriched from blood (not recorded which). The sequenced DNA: TGTGCCAGTAGTACCGCTAGAACGGGGAGCTCCTACGAGCAGTACTTC. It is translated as CASSTARTGSSYEQYF.